This TCR beta chain derives from a study of blood T cell repertoires in COVID-19. Original handling: Amplification with reference gene primers provided the estimates of nucleated cell counts. TCRdb keeps only in-frame clones here, not all; method: immunoSEQ multiplex PCR. Clone size and the V and J calls come from that table; the DNA yielded D and trimming. This table has tens of thousands of clones, approximately 79% appearing once. Germline values: CDR1 SGHVS, CDR2 FQNEAQ. Trimming cost V 4 bases and J 1 base; bases outside gene matches: 10. This CDR3 has 17 amino acids. The rearrangement links TRBV7-8 to TRBJ2-7; 10 bases are shared with TRBD2. The source of this sequence is a human donor in a cohort sampled during active COVID-19. Input material: peripheral blood. In DNA, the CDR3 is TGTGCCAGCAGCTCATCAGCGGGAGGGCCCCTATCCTACGAGCAGTACTTC. Residues: CASSSSAGGPLSYEQYF.